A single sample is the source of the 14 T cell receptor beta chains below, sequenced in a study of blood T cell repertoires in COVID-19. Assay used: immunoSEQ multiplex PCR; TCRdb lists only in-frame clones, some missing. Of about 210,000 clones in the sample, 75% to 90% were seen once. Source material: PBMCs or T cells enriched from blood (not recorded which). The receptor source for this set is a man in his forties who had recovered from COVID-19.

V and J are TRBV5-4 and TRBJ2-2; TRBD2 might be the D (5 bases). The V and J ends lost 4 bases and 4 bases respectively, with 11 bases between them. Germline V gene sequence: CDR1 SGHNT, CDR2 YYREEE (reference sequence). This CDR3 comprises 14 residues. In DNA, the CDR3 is TGTGCCAGCAGCCCGGACTTGGCCACCGGGGAGCTGTTTTTT. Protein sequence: CASSPDLATGELFF.

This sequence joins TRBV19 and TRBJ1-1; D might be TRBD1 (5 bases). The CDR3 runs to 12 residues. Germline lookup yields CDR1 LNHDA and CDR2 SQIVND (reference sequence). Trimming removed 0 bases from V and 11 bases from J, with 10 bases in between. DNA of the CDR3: TGTGCCAGTAGTATAGAGGGGCGAAGGGCTTTCTTT. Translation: CASSIEGRRAFF.

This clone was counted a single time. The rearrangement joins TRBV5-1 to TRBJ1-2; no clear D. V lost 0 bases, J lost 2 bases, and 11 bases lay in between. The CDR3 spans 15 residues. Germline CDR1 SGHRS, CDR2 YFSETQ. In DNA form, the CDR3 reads TGCGCCAGCAGCTTGGAATGGGCCAGCAACTATGGCTACACCTTC. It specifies CASSLEWASNYGYTF.

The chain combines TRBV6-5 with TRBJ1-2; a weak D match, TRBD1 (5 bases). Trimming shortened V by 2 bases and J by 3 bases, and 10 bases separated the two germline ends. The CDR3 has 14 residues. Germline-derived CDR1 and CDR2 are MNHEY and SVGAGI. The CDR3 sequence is CASSYNGGDYGYTF. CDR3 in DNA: TGTGCCAGCAGTTACAACGGGGGTGACTATGGCTACACCTTC.

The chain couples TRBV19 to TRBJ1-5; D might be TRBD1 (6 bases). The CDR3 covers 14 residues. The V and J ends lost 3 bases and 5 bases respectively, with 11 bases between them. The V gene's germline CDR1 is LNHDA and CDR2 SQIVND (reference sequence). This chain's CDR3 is CASSIPQGHQPQHF. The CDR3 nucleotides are TGTGCCAGTAGTATTCCACAGGGTCATCAGCCCCAGCATTTT. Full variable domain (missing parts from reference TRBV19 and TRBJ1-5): DGGITQSPKYLFRKEGQNVTLSCEQNLNHDAMYWYRQDPGQGLRLIYYSQIVNDFQKGDIAEGYSVSREKKESFPLTVTSAQKNPTAFYLCASSIPQGHQPQHFGDGTRLSIL.

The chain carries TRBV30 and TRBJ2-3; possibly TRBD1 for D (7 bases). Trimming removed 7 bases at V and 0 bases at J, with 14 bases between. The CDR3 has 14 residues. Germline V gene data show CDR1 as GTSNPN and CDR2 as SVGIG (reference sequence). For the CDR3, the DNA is TGTGCCTTGAGGCGGGACAGTAGCACAGATACGCAGTATTTT. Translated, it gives CALRRDSSTDTQYF.

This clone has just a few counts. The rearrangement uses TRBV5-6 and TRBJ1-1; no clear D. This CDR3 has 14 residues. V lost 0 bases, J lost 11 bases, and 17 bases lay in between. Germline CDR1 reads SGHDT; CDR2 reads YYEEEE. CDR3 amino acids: CASSLGQVPTRAFF. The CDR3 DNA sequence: TGTGCCAGCAGCTTGGGGCAGGTCCCTACAAGGGCTTTCTTT.

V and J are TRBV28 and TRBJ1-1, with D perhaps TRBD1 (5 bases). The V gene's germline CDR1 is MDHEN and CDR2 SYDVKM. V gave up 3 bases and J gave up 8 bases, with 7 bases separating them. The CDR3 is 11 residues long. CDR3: CASSLRQEAFF. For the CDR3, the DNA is TGTGCCAGCAGTTTGAGACAGGAAGCTTTCTTT.

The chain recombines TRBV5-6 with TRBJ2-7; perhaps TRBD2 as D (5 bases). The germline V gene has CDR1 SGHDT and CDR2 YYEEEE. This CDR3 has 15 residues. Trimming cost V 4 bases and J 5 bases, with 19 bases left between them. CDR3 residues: CASSRPGTLFDEQYF. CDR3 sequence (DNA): TGTGCCAGCAGCCGACCGGGAACCCTTTTCGACGAGCAGTACTTC.

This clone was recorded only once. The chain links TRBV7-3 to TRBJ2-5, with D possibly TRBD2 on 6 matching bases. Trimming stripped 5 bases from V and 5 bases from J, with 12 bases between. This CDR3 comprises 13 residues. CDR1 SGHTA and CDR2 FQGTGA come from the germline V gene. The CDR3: CASSEGGRETQYF. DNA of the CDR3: TGTGCCAGCAGCGAGGGAGGCAGGGAGACCCAGTACTTC.

Here the CDR3 reads CATTGTGRKNEQYF. CDR3 bases: TGTGCCACCACCGGGACAGGGAGAAAGAACGAGCAGTACTTC. The V call is TRBV7-8, the J call TRBJ2-7; 9 bases are a match to TRBD1. There are 14 residues in the CDR3. Per germline, CDR1 SGHVS and CDR2 FQNEAQ. The V gene end was trimmed by 10 bases and the J gene end by 5 bases; junction bases not matched to a gene: 12.

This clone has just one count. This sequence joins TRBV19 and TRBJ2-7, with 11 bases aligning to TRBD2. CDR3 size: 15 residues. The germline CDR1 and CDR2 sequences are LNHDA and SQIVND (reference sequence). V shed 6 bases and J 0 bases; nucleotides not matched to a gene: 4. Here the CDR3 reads CASSELAGGSYEQYF. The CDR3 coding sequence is TGTGCCAGTAGCGAGCTAGCGGGGGGCTCCTACGAGCAGTACTTC.

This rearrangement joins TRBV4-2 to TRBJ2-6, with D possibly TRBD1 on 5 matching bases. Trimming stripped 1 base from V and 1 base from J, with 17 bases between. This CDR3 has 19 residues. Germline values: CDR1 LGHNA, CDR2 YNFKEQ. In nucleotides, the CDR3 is TGTGCCAGCAGCCAAGGGGGCCTGGGAAAATCATCTGGGGCCAACGTCCTGACTTTC. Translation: CASSQGGLGKSSGANVLTF.

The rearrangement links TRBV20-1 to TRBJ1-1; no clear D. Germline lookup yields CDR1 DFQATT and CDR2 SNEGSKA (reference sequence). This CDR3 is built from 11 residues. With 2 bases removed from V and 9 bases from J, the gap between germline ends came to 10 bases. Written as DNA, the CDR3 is TGCAGTGCTAGATCACGCGCAAAAGCTTTCTTT. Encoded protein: CSARSRAKAFF.